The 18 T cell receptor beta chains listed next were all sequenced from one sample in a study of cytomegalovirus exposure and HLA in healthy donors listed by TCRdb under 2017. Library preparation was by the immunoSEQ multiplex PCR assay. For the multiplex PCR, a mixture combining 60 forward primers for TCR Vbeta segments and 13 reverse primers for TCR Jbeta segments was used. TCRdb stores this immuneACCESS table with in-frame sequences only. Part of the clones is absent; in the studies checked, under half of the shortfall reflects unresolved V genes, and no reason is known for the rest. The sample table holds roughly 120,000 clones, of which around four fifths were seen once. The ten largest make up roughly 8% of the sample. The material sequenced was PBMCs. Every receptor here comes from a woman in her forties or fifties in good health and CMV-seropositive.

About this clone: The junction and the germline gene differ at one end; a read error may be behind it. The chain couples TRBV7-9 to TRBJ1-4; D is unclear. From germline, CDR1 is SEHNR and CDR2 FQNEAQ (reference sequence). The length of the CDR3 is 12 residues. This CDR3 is CSSSREFEKLFF. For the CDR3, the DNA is TGTTCCAGCAGTAGGGAGTTTGAAAAACTGTTTTTT.

The CDR3 here is CASSLDAGPYEQYF. CDR3 coding DNA: TGTGCCAGCAGCTTAGATGCGGGGCCCTACGAGCAGTACTTC. V is TRBV7-2 and J is TRBJ2-7, with a tentative D call TRBD2 (6 bases). V lost 1 base to trimming and J lost 2 bases, with 9 bases between them. Germline CDR1 SGHTA, CDR2 FQGNSA. The CDR3 has 14 residues.

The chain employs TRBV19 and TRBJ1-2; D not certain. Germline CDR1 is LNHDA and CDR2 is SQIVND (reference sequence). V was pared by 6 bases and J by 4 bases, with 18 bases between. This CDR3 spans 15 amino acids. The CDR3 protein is CASRTSGNSVYGYTF. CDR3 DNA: TGTGCCAGTAGGACTTCGGGGAACAGCGTCTATGGCTACACCTTC.

The CDR3 is CASSPSQGMFTEAFF. CDR3 bases: TGTGCCAGCAGCCCGTCACAGGGCATGTTCACTGAAGCTTTCTTT. This chain connects TRBV5-4 to TRBJ1-1, with D maybe TRBD1 (6 bases). Trimming stripped 4 bases from V and 4 bases from J, with 17 bases between. The CDR3 covers 15 residues. Germline CDR1 reads SGHNT; CDR2 reads YYREEE (reference sequence).

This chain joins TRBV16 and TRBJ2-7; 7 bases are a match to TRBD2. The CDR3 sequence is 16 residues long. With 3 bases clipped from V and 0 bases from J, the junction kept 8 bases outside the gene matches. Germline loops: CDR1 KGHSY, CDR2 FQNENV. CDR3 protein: CASSHYTSASSYEQYF. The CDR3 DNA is TGTGCCAGCAGCCATTACACTAGCGCGAGCTCCTACGAGCAGTACTTC.

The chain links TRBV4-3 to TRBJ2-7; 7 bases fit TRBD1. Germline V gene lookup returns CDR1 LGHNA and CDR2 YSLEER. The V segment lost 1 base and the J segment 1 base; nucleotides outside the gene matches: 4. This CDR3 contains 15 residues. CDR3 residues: CASSQGRDSSYEQYF. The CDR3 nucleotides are TGCGCCAGCAGCCAAGGAAGGGACAGTTCCTACGAGCAGTACTTC.

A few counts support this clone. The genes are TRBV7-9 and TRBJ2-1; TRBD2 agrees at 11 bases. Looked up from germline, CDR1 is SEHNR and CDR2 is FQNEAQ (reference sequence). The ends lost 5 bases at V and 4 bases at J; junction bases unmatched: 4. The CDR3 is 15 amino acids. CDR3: CASSATSGGYNEQFF. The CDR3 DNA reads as TGTGCCAGCAGCGCCACTAGCGGGGGTTACAATGAGCAGTTCTTC.

The CDR3 region has the DNA TGTGCCAGCAGCTCGCACAGGGCAAGGGGCACCGGGGAGCTGTTTTTT. This translates into CASSSHRARGTGELFF. The V call is TRBV7-9, the J call TRBJ2-2, with a possible D match to TRBD1 (6 bases). The germline V gene encodes CDR1 SEHNR and CDR2 FQNEAQ (reference sequence). The CDR3 totals 16 residues. V was cut by 4 bases and J by 4 bases, with 16 bases left in between.

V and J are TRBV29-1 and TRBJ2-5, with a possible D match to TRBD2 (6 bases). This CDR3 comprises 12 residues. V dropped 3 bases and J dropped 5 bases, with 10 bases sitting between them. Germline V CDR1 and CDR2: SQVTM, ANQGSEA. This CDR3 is CSVDGGTETQYF. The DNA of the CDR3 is TGCAGCGTTGACGGAGGGACGGAGACCCAGTACTTC.

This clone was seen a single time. The DNA of the CDR3 is TGTGCCAGCAGCTTAAATGCAGGGAAGAGCGAGCAGTACTTC. Translated: CASSLNAGKSEQYF. The chain carries TRBV7-2 and TRBJ2-7; D might be TRBD1 (5 bases). The germline V gene has CDR1 SGHTA and CDR2 FQGNSA. This CDR3 has 14 residues. V lost 2 bases to trimming and J lost 6 bases, with 14 bases between them.

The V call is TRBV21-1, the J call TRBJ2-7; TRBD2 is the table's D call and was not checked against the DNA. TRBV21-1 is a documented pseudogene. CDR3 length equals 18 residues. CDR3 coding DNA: TGTGCCAGCAGCAAAGCGAGAAGTAGCGGGAGTGAAATCTACGAGCAGTACTTC. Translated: CASSKARSSGSEIYEQYF.

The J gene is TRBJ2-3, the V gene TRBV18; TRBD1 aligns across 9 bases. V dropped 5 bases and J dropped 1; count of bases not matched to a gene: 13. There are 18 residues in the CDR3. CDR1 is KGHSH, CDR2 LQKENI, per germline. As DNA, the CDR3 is TGTGCCAGCTCATCCACAGGGGGCGTAGTTGGTGGCACAGATACGCAGTATTTT. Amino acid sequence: CASSSTGGVVGGTDTQYF.

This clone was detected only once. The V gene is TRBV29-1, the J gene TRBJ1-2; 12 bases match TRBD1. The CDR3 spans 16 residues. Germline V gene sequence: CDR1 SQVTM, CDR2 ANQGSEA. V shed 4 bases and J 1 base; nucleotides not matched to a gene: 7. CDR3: CSVAGTGGVVNYGYTF. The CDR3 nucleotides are TGCAGCGTTGCCGGGACAGGGGGCGTAGTTAACTATGGCTACACCTTC.

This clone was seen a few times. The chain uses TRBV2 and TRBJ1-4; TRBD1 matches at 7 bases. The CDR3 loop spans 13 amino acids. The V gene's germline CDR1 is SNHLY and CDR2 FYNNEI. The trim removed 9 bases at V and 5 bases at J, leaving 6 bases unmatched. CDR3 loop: CASLQGRNEKLFF. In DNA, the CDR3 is TGTGCCAGTTTACAGGGGAGAAATGAAAAACTGTTTTTT.

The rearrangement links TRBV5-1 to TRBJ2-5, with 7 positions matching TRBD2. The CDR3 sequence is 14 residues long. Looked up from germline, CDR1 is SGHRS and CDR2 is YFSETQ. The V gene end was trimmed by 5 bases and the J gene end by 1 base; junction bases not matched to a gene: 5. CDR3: CASRREVTQETQYF. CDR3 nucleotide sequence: TGCGCCAGCAGACGGGAGGTCACCCAAGAGACCCAGTACTTC. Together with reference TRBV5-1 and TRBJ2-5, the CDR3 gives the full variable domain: KAGVTQTPRYLIKTRGQQVTLSCSPISGHRSVSWYQQTPGQGLQFLFEYFSETQRNKGNFPGRFSGRQFSNSRSEMNVSTLELGDSALYLCASRREVTQETQYFGPGTRLLVL.

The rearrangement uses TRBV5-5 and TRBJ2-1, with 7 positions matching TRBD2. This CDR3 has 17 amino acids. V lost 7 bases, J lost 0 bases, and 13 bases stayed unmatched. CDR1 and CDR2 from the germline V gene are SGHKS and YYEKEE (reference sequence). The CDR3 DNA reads TGTGCCAGCCTCCCGGGGGGATCTTCGAGCTCCTACAATGAGCAGTTCTTC. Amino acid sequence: CASLPGGSSSSYNEQFF.

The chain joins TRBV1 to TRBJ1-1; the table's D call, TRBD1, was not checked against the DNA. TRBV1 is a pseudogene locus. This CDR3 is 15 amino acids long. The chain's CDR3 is CTSSPYSGTATEAFF. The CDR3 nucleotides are TGCACCAGCAGCCCTTATTCCGGGACAGCCACTGAAGCTTTCTTT.

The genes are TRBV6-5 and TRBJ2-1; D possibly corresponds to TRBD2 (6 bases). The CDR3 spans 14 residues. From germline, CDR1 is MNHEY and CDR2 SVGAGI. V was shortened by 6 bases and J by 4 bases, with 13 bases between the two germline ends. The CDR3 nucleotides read TGTGCCAGCAGGTCCGGGACTGGGTACAATGAGCAGTTCTTC. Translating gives CASRSGTGYNEQFF.